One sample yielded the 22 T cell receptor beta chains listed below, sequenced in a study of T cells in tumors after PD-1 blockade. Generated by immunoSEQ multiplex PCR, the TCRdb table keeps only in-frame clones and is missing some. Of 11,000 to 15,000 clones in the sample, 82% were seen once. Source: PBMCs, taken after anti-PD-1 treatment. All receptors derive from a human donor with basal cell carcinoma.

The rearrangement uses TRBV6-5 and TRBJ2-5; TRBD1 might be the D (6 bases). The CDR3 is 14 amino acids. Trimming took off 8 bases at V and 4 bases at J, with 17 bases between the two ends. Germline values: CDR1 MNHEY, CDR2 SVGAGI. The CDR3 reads CASGNRDIVETQYF. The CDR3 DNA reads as TGTGCCAGCGGCAACAGGGATATCGTAGAGACCCAGTACTTC.

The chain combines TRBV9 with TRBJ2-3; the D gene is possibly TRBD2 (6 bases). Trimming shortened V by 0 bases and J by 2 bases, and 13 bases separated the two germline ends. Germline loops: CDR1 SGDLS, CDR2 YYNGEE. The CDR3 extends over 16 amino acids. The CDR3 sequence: CASSVGGSGPTDTQYF. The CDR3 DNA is TGTGCCAGCAGCGTAGGAGGTAGCGGCCCCACAGATACGCAGTATTTT.

DNA of the CDR3: TGTGCCAGCAGCCCGAGGGGCTCTAGGGTGGGGAAACTGTTTTTT. Translated, it gives CASSPRGSRVGKLFF. V usage is TRBV5-6 and J usage is TRBJ1-4, with a possible D match to TRBD1 (5 bases). Trimming took 4 bases from V and 11 from J, leaving 21 bases between them. The CDR3 sequence is 15 residues long. Germline values: CDR1 SGHDT, CDR2 YYEEEE.

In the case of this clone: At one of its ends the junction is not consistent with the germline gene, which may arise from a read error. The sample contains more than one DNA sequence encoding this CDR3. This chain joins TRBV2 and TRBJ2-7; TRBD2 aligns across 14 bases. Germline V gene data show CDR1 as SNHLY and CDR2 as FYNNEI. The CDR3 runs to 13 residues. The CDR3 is CASSETSGRGSRF. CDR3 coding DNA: TGTGCCAGCAGTGAGACTAGCGGGAGGGGTTCTCGTTTC.

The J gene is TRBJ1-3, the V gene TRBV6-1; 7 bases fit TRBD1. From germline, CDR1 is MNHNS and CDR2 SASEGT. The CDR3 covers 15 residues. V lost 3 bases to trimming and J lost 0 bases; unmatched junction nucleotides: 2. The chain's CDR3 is CASSEGQLSGNTIYF. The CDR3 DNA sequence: TGTGCCAGCAGTGAGGGACAGCTCTCTGGAAACACCATATATTTT.

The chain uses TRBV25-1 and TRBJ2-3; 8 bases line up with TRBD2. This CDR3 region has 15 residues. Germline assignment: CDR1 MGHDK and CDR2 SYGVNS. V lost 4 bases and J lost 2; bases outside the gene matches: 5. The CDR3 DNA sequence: TGTGCCAGCAGTGTCCCGGGGGGGAACACAGATACGCAGTATTTT. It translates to CASSVPGGNTDTQYF.

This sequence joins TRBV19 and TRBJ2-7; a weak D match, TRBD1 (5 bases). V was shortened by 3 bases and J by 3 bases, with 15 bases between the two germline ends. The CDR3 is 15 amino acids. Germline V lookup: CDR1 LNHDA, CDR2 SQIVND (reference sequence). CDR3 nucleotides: TGTGCCAGTAGTATCAAGGGGCCTGCCCTCTACGAGCAGTACTTC. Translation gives CASSIKGPALYEQYF.

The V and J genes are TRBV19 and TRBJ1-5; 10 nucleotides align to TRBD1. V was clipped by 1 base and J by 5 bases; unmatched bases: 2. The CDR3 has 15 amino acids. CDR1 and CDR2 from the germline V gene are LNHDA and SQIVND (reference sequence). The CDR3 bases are TGTGCCAGTAGTATAGGACAGGGGGCCCATCAGCCCCAGCATTTT. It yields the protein CASSIGQGAHQPQHF.

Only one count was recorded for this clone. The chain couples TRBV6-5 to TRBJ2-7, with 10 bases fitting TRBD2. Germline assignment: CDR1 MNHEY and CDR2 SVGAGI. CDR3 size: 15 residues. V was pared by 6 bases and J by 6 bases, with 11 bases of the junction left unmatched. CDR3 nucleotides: TGTGCCAGCAGCCGTGACAAGCGGGGGGGCCCCGAGCAGTACTTC. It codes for CASSRDKRGGPEQYF.

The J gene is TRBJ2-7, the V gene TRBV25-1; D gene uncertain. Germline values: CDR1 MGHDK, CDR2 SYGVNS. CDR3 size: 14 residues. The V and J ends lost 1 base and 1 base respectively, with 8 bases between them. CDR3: CASSEWASSYEQYF. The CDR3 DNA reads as TGTGCCAGCAGTGAATGGGCCAGTTCCTACGAGCAGTACTTC.

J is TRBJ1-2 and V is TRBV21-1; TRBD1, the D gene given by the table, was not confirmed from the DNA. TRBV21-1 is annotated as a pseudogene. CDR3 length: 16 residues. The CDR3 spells CASSKVETGGAYSYTF. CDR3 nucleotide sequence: TGTGCCAGCAGCAAAGTGGAGACAGGGGGAGCTTATAGCTACACCTTC.

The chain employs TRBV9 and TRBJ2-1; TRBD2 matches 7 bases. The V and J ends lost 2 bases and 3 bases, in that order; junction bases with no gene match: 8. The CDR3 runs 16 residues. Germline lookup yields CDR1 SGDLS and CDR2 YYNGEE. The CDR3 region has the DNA TGTGCCAGCAGCGTCAGCGGGACTTTTGACTACAATGAGCAGTTCTTC. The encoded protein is CASSVSGTFDYNEQFF.

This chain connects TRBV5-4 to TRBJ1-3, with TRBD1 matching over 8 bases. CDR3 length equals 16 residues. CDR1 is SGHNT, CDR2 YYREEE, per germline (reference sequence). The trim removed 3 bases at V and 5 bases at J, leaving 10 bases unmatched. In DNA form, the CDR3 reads TGTGCCAGCAGCTCTGACAGGGGAAGTTTTAGAAACACCATATATTTT. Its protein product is CASSSDRGSFRNTIYF.

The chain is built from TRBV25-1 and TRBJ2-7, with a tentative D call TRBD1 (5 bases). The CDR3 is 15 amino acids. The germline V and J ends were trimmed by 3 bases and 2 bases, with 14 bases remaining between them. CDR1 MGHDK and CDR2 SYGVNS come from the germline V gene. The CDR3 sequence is CASSDLTDQTYEQYF. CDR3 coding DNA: TGTGCCAGCAGTGACCTGACAGATCAGACCTACGAGCAGTACTTC.

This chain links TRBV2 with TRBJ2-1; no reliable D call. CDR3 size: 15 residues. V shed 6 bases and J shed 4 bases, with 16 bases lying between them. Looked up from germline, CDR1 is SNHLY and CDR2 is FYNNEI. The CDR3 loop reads CASSRTQLTYNEQFF. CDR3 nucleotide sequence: TGTGCCAGCAGCCGGACGCAATTAACTTACAATGAGCAGTTCTTC.

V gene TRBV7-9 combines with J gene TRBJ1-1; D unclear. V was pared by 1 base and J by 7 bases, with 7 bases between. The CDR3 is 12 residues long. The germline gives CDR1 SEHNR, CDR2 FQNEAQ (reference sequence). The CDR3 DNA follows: TGTGCCAGCAGCTTAGTGTCGTATGAAGCTTTCTTT. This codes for CASSLVSYEAFF. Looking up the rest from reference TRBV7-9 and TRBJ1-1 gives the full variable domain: DTGVSQNPRHKITKRGQNVTFRCDPISEHNRLYWYRQTLGQGPEFLTYFQNEAQLEKSRLLSDRFSAERPKGSFSTLEIQRTEQGDSAMYLCASSLVSYEAFFGQGTRLTVV.

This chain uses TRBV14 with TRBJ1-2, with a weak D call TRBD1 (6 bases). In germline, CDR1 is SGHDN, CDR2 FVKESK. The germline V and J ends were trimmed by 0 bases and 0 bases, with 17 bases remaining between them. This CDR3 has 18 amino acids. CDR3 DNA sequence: TGTGCCAGCAGCCAAGATCGGGGGCAAGGAAGAGCTAACTATGGCTACACCTTC. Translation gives CASSQDRGQGRANYGYTF.

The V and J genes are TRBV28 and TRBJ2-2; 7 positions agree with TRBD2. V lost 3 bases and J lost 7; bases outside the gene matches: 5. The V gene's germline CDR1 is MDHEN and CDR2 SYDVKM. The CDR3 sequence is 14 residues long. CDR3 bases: TGTGCCAGCAGTTTTACTAGCGCGAGCGGGGAGCTGTTTTTT. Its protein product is CASSFTSASGELFF.

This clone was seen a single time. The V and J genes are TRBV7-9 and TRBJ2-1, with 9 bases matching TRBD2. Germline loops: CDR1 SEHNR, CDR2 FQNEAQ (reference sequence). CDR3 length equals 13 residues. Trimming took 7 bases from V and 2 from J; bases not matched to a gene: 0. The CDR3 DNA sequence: TGTGCCAGCACTAGCGGGACCTACAATGAGCAGTTCTTC. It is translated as CASTSGTYNEQFF. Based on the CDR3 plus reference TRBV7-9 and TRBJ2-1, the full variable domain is DTGVSQNPRHKITKRGQNVTFRCDPISEHNRLYWYRQTLGQGPEFLTYFQNEAQLEKSRLLSDRFSAERPKGSFSTLEIQRTEQGDSAMYLCASTSGTYNEQFFGPGTRLTVL.

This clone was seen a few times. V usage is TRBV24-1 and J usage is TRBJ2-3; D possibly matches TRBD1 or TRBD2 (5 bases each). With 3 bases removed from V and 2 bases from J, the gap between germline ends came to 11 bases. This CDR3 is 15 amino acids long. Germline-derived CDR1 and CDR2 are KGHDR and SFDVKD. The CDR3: CATSDEPGPTDTQYF. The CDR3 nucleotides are TGTGCCACCAGTGATGAACCGGGACCCACAGATACGCAGTATTTT.

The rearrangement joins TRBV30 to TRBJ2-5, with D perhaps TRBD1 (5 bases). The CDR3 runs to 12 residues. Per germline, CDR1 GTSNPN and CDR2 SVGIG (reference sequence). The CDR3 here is CPRVPIQETQYF. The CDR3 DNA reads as TGTCCCAGGGTGCCGATTCAAGAGACCCAGTACTTC.

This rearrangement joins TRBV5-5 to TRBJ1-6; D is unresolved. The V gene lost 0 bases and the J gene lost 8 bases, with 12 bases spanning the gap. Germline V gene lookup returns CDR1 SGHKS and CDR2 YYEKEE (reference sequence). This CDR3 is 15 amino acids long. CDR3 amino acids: CASSLESTGDSPLHF. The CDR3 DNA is TGTGCCAGCAGCTTGGAATCTACGGGAGATTCACCCCTCCACTTT. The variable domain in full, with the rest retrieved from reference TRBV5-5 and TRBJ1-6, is DAGVTQSPTHLIKTRGQQVTLRCSPISGHKSVSWYQQVLGQGPQFIFQYYEKEERGRGNFPDRFSARQFPNYSSELNVNALLLGDSALYLCASSLESTGDSPLHFGNGTRLTVT.